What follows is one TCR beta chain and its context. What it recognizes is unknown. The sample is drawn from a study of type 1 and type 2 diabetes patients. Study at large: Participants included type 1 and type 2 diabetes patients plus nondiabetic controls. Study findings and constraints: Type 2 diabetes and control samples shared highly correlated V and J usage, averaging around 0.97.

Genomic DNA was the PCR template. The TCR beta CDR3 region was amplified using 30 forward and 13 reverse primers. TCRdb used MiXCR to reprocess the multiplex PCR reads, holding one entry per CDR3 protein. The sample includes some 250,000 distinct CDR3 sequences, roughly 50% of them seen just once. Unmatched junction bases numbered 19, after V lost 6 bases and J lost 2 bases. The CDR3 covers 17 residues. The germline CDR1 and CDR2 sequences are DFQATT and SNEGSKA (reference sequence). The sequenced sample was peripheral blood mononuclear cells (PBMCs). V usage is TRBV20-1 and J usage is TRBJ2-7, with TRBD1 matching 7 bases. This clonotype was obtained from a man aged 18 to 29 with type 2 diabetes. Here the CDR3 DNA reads TGCAGTGCGGCGTCACTACCGAGGGGGCGCCCTACCTACGAGCAGTACTTC. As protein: CSAASLPRGRPTYEQYF.